This T cell receptor (beta chain) stems from a study of patients and donors after allogeneic stem cell transplantation. One entry per CDR3 protein results from TCRdb running MiXCR on the RT-PCR reads. The profile shows about 200,000 distinct CDR3 sequences, more than 35% of them singletons. This TCR derives from a human donor who was either an allogeneic HSCT recipient or a stem cell or donor lymphocyte infusion donor (not recorded which). It is not recorded whose cells these are; they may come from a transplant donor. Sequenced input: blood, either unsorted or a sorted T cell fraction (not recorded which).

As DNA, the CDR3 is TGTGCCATCAGTGAGACGGAGACAGGGATCCACGAGCAGTACTTC. Translation: CAISETETGIHEQYF. The chain links TRBV10-3 to TRBJ2-7; 7 nucleotides agree with TRBD1. CDR1 and CDR2 from the germline V gene are ENHRY and SYGVKD. This CDR3 contains 15 residues. Germline trimming cut 2 bases from V and 5 bases from J; bases unmatched to any gene: 9.